This is a list of T cell receptor beta chains from one sample in a study of radiation and T cells in renal cell carcinoma. This table comes from immunoSEQ multiplex PCR, and its TCRdb copy is limited to in-frame clones, with some not included. The sample consists of 130,000 or so clones, 75% to 90% of them appearing once. The specimen comprised blood, sampled from a patient whose treatment included radiotherapy and nephrectomy. All receptors come from a woman between 45 and 65 years old with renal cell carcinoma. The CDR3 runs from the conserved cysteine through the conserved F or W. Each record gives: J gene, D gene, clone size, V gene, CDR3 DNA, CDR3 protein. D genes are given only for firm matches. Not every row has a clone size; where given, it reads once, few, many or a size class.

TRBJ1-1 | NA | NA | TRBV7-2 | TGTGCCAGCAGCTTAGACAGCCCGAACACTGAAGCTTTCTTT | CASSLDSPNTEAFF
TRBJ2-3 | NA | NA | TRBV9 | TGTGCCAGCAGCGAGGCGGTTGAGGATACGCAGTATTTT | CASSEAVEDTQYF
TRBJ1-2 | NA | few | TRBV5-1 | TGCGCCAGCAGTCAGGGTGACTATGGCTACACCTTC | CASSQGDYGYTF
TRBJ1-5 | TRBD1 | NA | TRBV6-5 | TGTGCCAGCAGACGACAGGGTTGGGGCAATCAGCCCCAGCATTTT | CASRRQGWGNQPQHF
TRBJ1-5 | TRBD1 | NA | TRBV28 | TGTGCCAGCCTGGTAGGGGGCCAGACCAATCAGCCCCAGCATTTT | CASLVGGQTNQPQHF
TRBJ2-5 | NA | NA | TRBV10-3 | TGTGCCATCAGTGGGCAACAAGAGACCCAGTACTTC | CAISGQQETQYF
TRBJ1-1 | TRBD1 | NA | TRBV5-1 | TGCGCCAGCAGCGCGTCCCGGGACAGGGAGGCTTTCTTT | CASSASRDREAFF
TRBJ2-7 | TRBD2 | NA | TRBV23-1 | TGCGCCAGCAGTCAAGGCCGGTTTGGCGGGGGGGGACGAGTAGACGAGCAGTACTTC | CASSQGRFGGGGRVDEQYF
TRBJ2-2 | TRBD2 | NA | TRBV10-3 | TGTGCCATCAGTGGGAGTCTAGCGGGAGGCGGGGAGCTGTTTTTT | CAISGSLAGGGELFF
TRBJ1-4 | NA | NA | TRBV4-3 | TGCGCCAGCAGCCAAGAGAGTCTTAACAATGAAAAACTGTTTTTT | CASSQESLNNEKLFF
TRBJ1-4 | NA | NA | TRBV19 | TGTGCCAGTAGTCCCCCGGGAATCGGGGTGGAAAAACTGTTTTTT | CASSPPGIGVEKLFF
TRBJ1-3 | NA | few | TRBV9 | TGTGCCAGCAGCGTAGAAGGGCAGGGGATCTCTGGAAACACCATATATTTT | CASSVEGQGISGNTIYF
TRBJ2-5 | NA | NA | TRBV6-5 | TGTGCCAGCAGTTACTCGACCGAGGCAGCCCAAGAGACCCAGTACTTC | CASSYSTEAAQETQYF
TRBJ1-5 | TRBD1 | NA | TRBV28 | TGTGCCAGCAGGCGGACAGGAATTTTCAATCAGCCCCAGCATTTT | CASRRTGIFNQPQHF
TRBJ1-1 | NA | NA | TRBV25-1 | TGTGCCAGTTCTGATCTAGGCCTCGGCGACCCAGTAACTGAAGCTTTCTTT | CASSDLGLGDPVTEAFF
TRBJ2-3 | TRBD2 | NA | TRBV11-2 | TGTGCCAGCAGCCGCGTCCCCTGGCTAGCGGAAGATACGCAGTATTTT | CASSRVPWLAEDTQYF